These 25 T cell receptor beta chains were sequenced from one sample in a study of T cell responses to AZD1222 COVID-19 vaccine. Method: immunoSEQ multiplex PCR; TCRdb's copy keeps in-frame clones and lacks some. The sample records around 81,000 clones, less than 95% being singletons. Here the sequenced sample was peripheral blood, taken 28 days after the second AZD1222 dose. These receptors came from an adult who received the AZD1222 COVID-19 vaccine.

CDR3 residues: CATSGRDRARDEQFF. The CDR3 DNA follows: TGTGCCACCTCTGGGCGGGACAGGGCTAGGGATGAGCAGTTCTTC. The J gene is TRBJ2-1, the V gene TRBV15; 9 bases are shared with TRBD1. CDR3 length equals 15 residues. V dropped 8 bases and J dropped 8; count of bases not matched to a gene: 13. The germline CDR1 and CDR2 sequences are LNHNV and YYDKDF (reference sequence). Using reference TRBV15 and TRBJ2-1 for the parts outside the CDR3, the full variable domain is DAMVIQNPRYQVTQFGKPVTLSCSQTLNHNVMYWYQQKSSQAPKLLFHYYDKDFNNEADTPDNFQSRRPNTSFCFLDIRSPGLGDTAMYLCATSGRDRARDEQFFGPGTRLTVL.

V is TRBV29-1 and J is TRBJ2-3; no reliable D call. The CDR3 contains 15 residues. The V end lost 1 base, the J end lost 0 bases, and 11 bases lay between the germline ends. Germline CDR1 is SQVTM and CDR2 is ANQGSEA. The CDR3 sequence is CSVEGSLASTDTQYF. The CDR3, as DNA: TGCAGCGTTGAAGGGAGCCTCGCAAGCACAGATACGCAGTATTTT.

The chain joins TRBV10-2 to TRBJ2-2; 7 bases fit TRBD2. V shed 5 bases and J 6 bases; nucleotides not matched to a gene: 3. The CDR3 totals 13 residues. CDR1 WSHSY and CDR2 SAAADI come from the germline V gene. DNA for the CDR3: TGCGCCAGCAGTATAGCGGGTGCCGGGGAGCTGTTTTTT. Translated, it gives CASSIAGAGELFF.

The chain combines TRBV11-2 with TRBJ2-7; 7 bases agree with TRBD2. The ends lost 5 bases at V and 3 bases at J; junction bases unmatched: 7. Germline loops: CDR1 SGHAT, CDR2 FQNNGV. This CDR3 spans 14 amino acids. The CDR3 sequence is CASSLRTRSYEQYF. The CDR3 region has the DNA TGTGCCAGCAGCCTCAGGACTAGAAGCTACGAGCAGTACTTC. Filled out from reference TRBV11-2 and TRBJ2-7, the complete variable domain reads EAGVAQSPRYKIIEKRQSVAFWCNPISGHATLYWYQQILGQGPKLLIQFQNNGVVDDSQLPKDRFSAERLKGVDSTLKIQPAKLEDSAVYLCASSLRTRSYEQYFGPGTRLTVT.

The chain combines TRBV2 with TRBJ2-5, with TRBD2 matching 7 bases. The J segment lost 6 bases and the V segment lost 1 base, leaving 5 bases of the junction unmatched. The CDR3 is made up of 14 amino acids. The germline gives CDR1 SNHLY, CDR2 FYNNEI. Written as DNA, the CDR3 is TGTGCCAGCAGTGAAGTGGGGGGGGTAAAGACCCAGTACTTC. Its translation is CASSEVGGVKTQYF.

This clone was seen a single time. The chain employs TRBV24-1 and TRBJ2-2; D perhaps matches TRBD1 (5 bases). V lost 0 bases, J lost 7 bases, and 14 bases lay in between. The CDR3 consists of 16 residues. Germline CDR1 is KGHDR and CDR2 is SFDVKD. CDR3 in amino acids: CATSDLGAGPNGELFF. CDR3 coding DNA: TGTGCCACCAGTGATTTGGGGGCTGGCCCAAACGGGGAGCTGTTTTTT.

The chain couples TRBV11-2 to TRBJ1-5; unclear D gene. Germline V lookup: CDR1 SGHAT, CDR2 FQNNGV. V lost 1 base and J lost 3, with 4 bases in between. The CDR3 sequence is 13 residues long. The CDR3 sequence: CASSLAVNQPQHF. CDR3 in DNA: TGTGCCAGCAGCTTAGCGGTCAATCAGCCCCAGCATTTT.

V and J are TRBV5-1 and TRBJ2-3; 7 bases agree with TRBD1. The length of the CDR3 is 15 residues. The V and J ends lost 7 bases and 0 bases, in that order; junction bases with no gene match: 8. The germline CDR1 and CDR2 sequences are SGHRS and YFSETQ. This CDR3 is CASHRGGSSTDTQYF. CDR3 DNA sequence: TGCGCCAGCCATCGAGGGGGCTCGAGCACAGATACGCAGTATTTT.

This clone was recorded only once. This chain connects TRBV5-1 to TRBJ2-3; the match to TRBD2 covers 14 bases. CDR3 size: 16 residues. With 4 bases clipped from V and 5 bases from J, the junction kept 6 bases outside the gene matches. Germline V gene sequence: CDR1 SGHRS, CDR2 YFSETQ. CDR3 coding DNA: TGCGCCAGCAGCCTCCGGACTAGCGGGAGGTTAGATACGCAGTATTTT. Translating it yields CASSLRTSGRLDTQYF.

The rearrangement joins TRBV4-2 to TRBJ2-1; TRBD2 matches 9 bases. The length of the CDR3 is 17 residues. CDR1 LGHNA and CDR2 YNFKEQ come from the germline V gene. J gave up 8 bases and V 1 base, and 12 bases lay outside the gene matches. The CDR3 reads CASSQGTRSSGRDEQFF. The CDR3, as DNA: TGTGCCAGCAGCCAAGGGACCCGAAGTAGCGGGAGAGATGAGCAGTTCTTC.

The rearrangement joins TRBV19 to TRBJ2-6; the D is unclear. The CDR3 totals 14 residues. Looked up from germline, CDR1 is LNHDA and CDR2 is SQIVND (reference sequence). Trimming left V 6 bases short and J 3 bases short, with 9 bases between. The CDR3 bases are TGTGCCAGTAGGGCGGTGAATGGGGCCAACGTCCTGACTTTC. It specifies CASRAVNGANVLTF.

The V call is TRBV11-2, the J call TRBJ1-2; unclear D gene. The CDR3 is 12 residues long. Germline V lookup: CDR1 SGHAT, CDR2 FQNNGV. V was clipped by 5 bases and J by 1 base, with 5 bases between them. CDR3 nucleotide sequence: TGTGCCAGCAGCGCCTTTAACTATGGCTACACCTTC. Translation: CASSAFNYGYTF.

V and J are TRBV19 and TRBJ2-7, with 7 bases matching TRBD1. V lost 6 bases to trimming and J lost 3 bases; unmatched junction nucleotides: 11. The CDR3 covers 15 residues. Germline CDR1 is LNHDA and CDR2 is SQIVND (reference sequence). CDR3 in amino acids: CASRPQSGTDYEQYF. The CDR3 nucleotides are TGTGCCAGTAGGCCTCAATCCGGGACAGACTACGAGCAGTACTTC.

This clone appeared once. This chain joins TRBV14 and TRBJ2-7; D remains unclear. The CDR3 runs 13 residues. Germline CDR1 reads SGHDN; CDR2 reads FVKESK. V was cut by 1 base and J by 4 bases, with 8 bases left in between. CDR3: CASSQGDRYEQYF. The CDR3 DNA sequence: TGTGCCAGCAGCCAAGGCGACCGTTACGAGCAGTACTTC.

J is TRBJ1-2 and V is TRBV4-2, with 8 nucleotides matching TRBD1. CDR1 is LGHNA and CDR2 is YNFKEQ in the germline V gene. Trimming took 0 bases from V and 8 from J; bases not matched to a gene: 8. The CDR3 runs 15 residues. CDR3 coding DNA: TGTGCCAGCAGCCAAGATGGGGGACAGGTTGAAGGCTACACCTTC. Residues: CASSQDGGQVEGYTF.

The chain has TRBV15 and TRBJ1-3; the D is unclear. The CDR3 has 15 residues. Looked up from germline, CDR1 is LNHNV and CDR2 is YYDKDF (reference sequence). The ends were cut back, 1 base at V and 2 bases at J, with 9 bases in the middle. The CDR3 nucleotides read TGTGCCACCAGCAGAGTGGCGCCCGCTGGAAACACCATATATTTT. Translated, it gives CATSRVAPAGNTIYF.

This chain links TRBV30 with TRBJ1-6, with D tentatively TRBD1 (5 bases). Germline-derived CDR1 and CDR2 are GTSNPN and SVGIG (reference sequence). This CDR3 is built from 12 residues. Trimming left V 3 bases short and J 9 bases short, with 9 bases between. The CDR3 DNA reads TGTGCCTGGAGGCAGGGTGGTTCACCCCTCCACTTT. It codes for CAWRQGGSPLHF.

V gene TRBV19 combines with J gene TRBJ2-2; 9 bases are shared with TRBD1. There are 17 residues in the CDR3. V trimming: 1 base; J trimming: 3 bases; junction bases outside the gene matches: 6. Germline values: CDR1 LNHDA, CDR2 SQIVND (reference sequence). The CDR3 here is CASSIGRGQGYTGELFF. The CDR3 DNA follows: TGTGCCAGTAGTATAGGTCGAGGACAGGGGTACACCGGGGAGCTGTTTTTT.

The V call is TRBV11-2, the J call TRBJ1-4, with 8 bases identical to TRBD1. The junction had 6 bases not matched to a gene; V was cut back by 2 bases and J by 4 bases. Germline V gives CDR1 SGHAT, CDR2 FQNNGV. The length of the CDR3 is 16 residues. As DNA, the CDR3 is TGTGCCAGCAGCTTAAGGGGAGACAGGGGTAATGAAAAACTGTTTTTT. The encoded protein is CASSLRGDRGNEKLFF.

The chain recombines TRBV28 with TRBJ1-6; possibly TRBD1 for D (5 bases). The V end lost 3 bases, the J end lost 10 bases, and 16 bases lay between the germline ends. From germline, CDR1 is MDHEN and CDR2 SYDVKM. CDR3 size: 15 residues. The CDR3 protein is CASSLAGSFGSPLHF. The CDR3 nucleotides read TGTGCCAGCAGTTTGGCAGGGTCCTTTGGCTCACCCCTCCACTTT.

The chain links TRBV6-5 to TRBJ2-3, with D tentatively TRBD2 (6 bases). This CDR3 is built from 15 residues. From germline, CDR1 is MNHEY and CDR2 SVGAGI. V was shortened by 7 bases and J by 3 bases, with 17 bases between the two germline ends. The CDR3 sequence is CASMFFGGATDTQYF. CDR3 DNA sequence: TGTGCCAGCATGTTTTTCGGGGGAGCGACAGATACGCAGTATTTT.

The CDR3 bases are TGCGCCAGCAGCGTGGAGGAGGGCGCGCAGTATTTT. This sequence encodes CASSVEEGAQYF. This chain links TRBV5-1 with TRBJ2-3; perhaps TRBD2 as D (6 bases). CDR3 length: 12 residues. Trimming stripped 4 bases from V and 10 bases from J, with 13 bases between. Germline CDR1 reads SGHRS; CDR2 reads YFSETQ.

The chain has TRBV23-1 and TRBJ1-5; 7 nucleotides match TRBD1. TRBV23-1 is labeled an ORF, and its function is uncertain. Trimming cost V 0 bases and J 4 bases; bases outside gene matches: 9. This CDR3 has 17 residues. This CDR3 is CASSQSPKTGSNQPQHF. The CDR3 DNA reads as TGCGCCAGCAGTCAATCCCCAAAGACAGGGTCAAATCAGCCCCAGCATTTT.

The rearrangement links TRBV3-1 (or the pseudogene TRBV3-2) to TRBJ1-1, with D hard to call. This CDR3 comprises 14 residues. In germline, CDR1 is LGHDT, CDR2 YNNKEL (reference sequence). V was cut by 0 bases and J by 8 bases, with 13 bases left in between. CDR3 sequence reads: CASSQDLDPPEAFF. DNA of the CDR3: TGTGCCAGCAGCCAAGATTTGGACCCACCGGAAGCTTTCTTT.

The chain carries TRBV11-1 and TRBJ2-2, with D possibly being TRBD1 (6 bases). The germline gives CDR1 SGHAT, CDR2 FQDESV (reference sequence). The CDR3 is made up of 14 amino acids. The V end was cut by 4 bases, the J end by 1 base, with 7 bases between. The CDR3 loop reads CASSWTENTGELFF. The CDR3 DNA sequence: TGTGCCAGCAGCTGGACAGAGAACACCGGGGAGCTGTTTTTT.